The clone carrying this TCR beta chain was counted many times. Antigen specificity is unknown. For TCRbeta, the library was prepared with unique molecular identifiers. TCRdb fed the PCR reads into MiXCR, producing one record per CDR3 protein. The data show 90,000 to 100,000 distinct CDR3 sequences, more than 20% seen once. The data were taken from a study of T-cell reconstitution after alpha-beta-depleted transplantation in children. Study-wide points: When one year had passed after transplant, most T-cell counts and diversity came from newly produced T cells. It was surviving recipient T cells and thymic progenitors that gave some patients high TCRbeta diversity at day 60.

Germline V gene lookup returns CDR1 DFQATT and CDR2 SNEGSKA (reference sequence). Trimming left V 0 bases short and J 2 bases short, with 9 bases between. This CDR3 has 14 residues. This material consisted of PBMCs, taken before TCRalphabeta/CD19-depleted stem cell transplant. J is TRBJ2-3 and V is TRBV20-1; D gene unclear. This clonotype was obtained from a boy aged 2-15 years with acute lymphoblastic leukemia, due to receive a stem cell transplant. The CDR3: CSARDHLSTDTQYF. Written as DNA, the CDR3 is TGCAGTGCTAGAGATCACTTATCCACAGATACGCAGTATTTT.